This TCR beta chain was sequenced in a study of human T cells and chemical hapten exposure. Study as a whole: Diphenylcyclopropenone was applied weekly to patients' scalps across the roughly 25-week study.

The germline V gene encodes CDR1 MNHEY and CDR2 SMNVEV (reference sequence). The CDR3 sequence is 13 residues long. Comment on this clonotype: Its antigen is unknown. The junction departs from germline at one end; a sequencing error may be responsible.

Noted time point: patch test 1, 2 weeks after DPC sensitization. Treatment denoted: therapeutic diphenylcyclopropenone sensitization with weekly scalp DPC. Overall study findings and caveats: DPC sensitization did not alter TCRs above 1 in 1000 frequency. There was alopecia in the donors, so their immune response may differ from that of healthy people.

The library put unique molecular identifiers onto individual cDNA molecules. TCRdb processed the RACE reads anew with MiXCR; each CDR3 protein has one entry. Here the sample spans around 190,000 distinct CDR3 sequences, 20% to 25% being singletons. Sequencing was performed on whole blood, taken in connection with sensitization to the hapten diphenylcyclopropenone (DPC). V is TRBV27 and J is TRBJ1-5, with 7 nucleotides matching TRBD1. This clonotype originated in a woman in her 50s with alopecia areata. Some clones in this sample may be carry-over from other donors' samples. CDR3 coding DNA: TGTGCCACCAGAGGGGGCCCCAATCGGCCCCAGCATTTT. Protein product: CATRGGPNRPQHF.